These T cell receptor beta chains were read from a single sample in a study of blood T cells in healthy people across ages. TCRdb recomputed calls from the 5' RACE reads with MiXCR, one row per CDR3 protein. This repertoire shows around 1,600,000 distinct CDR3 sequences, approximately 42% found once; its top ten account for less than 5%. The source material was blood. Source of these receptors: a woman in her late teens or twenties in good health. Both conserved end residues are part of each CDR3. Rows give clone size only sometimes, using once, few, many, or a class for an expanded clone.

length	V	J	size	CDR3
15	TRBV20-1	TRBJ1-2	few	CSAGLMGQGAWGYTF
15	TRBV4-1	TRBJ2-3	few	CASSQEAISTDTQYF
13	TRBV6-1	TRBJ2-1	NA	CASSGVAKETQFF
14	TRBV14	TRBJ2-1	NA	CASSLWTGYNEQFF
14	TRBV18	NA	few	CASSPSLQSYEQYF
12	TRBV12-3/TRBV12-4	TRBJ1-2	few	CASSLLHWGYTF
12	TRBV29-1	TRBJ1-5	NA	CSVELSEGPQHF
12	TRBV28	TRBJ2-5	few	CASSLYPWAQYF
16	TRBV7-9	TRBJ2-1	NA	CASSSHRGSSYNEQFF
12	TRBV3-1	TRBJ1-1	few	CASSHGSTEAFF
15	TRBV12-3/TRBV12-4	TRBJ2-7	few	CASSFRQPGSYEQYF
16	TRBV9	TRBJ2-2	NA	CASSVLAGGGTGELFF
12	TRBV28	TRBJ1-5	NA	CASENSNQPQHF
14	TRBV9	TRBJ2-3	few	CASSGLEPTDTQYF
15	TRBV3-1	TRBJ2-3	NA	CASSQPAGLSDTQYF
12	TRBV30	TRBJ2-7	few	CAWSGTNYEQYF
13	TRBV3-1	TRBJ1-2	NA	CASRGDTFYGYTF
16	TRBV7-2	TRBJ1-2	many	CASSFSGTGGFYGYTF
13	TRBV25-1	TRBJ2-3	NA	CVSSEWVGDTQYF
14	TRBV30	TRBJ2-7	NA	CAWSKQTGGGEQYF
12	TRBV13	TRBJ1-2	many	CASSLTGRGYTF
13	TRBV5-1	TRBJ1-1	NA	CASSWDRETEAFF
14	TRBV2	TRBJ2-5	NA	CASSVTGGSETQYF